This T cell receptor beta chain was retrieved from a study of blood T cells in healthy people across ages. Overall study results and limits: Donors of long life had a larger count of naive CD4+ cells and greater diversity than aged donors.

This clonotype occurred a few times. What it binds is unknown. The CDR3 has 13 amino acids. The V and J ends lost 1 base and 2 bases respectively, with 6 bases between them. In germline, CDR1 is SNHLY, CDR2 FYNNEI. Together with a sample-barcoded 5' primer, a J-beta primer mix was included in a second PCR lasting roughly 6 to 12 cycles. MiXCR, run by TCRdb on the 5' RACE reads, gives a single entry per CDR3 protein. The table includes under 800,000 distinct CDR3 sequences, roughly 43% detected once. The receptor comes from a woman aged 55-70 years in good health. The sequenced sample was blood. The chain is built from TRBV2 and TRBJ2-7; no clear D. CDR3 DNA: TGTGCCAGCAGTGAAGGGTACACCTACGAGCAGTACTTC. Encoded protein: CASSEGYTYEQYF.